This T cell receptor (beta chain) originates from a study of control samples from healthy donors and cancer patients. Produced via immunoSEQ multiplex PCR; TCRdb's table is partial and in-frame only. The sample lists under 450,000 clones, 90% occurring once. Germline CDR1 reads SEHNR; CDR2 reads FQNEAQ (reference sequence). V shed 5 bases and J 0 bases; nucleotides not matched to a gene: 6. The CDR3 is 15 amino acids. The rearrangement joins TRBV7-9 to TRBJ2-7; the match to TRBD2 covers 8 bases. The sequenced sample consisted of PBMCs. The receptor comes from a man aged 35-49 years with head and neck cancer. CDR3 region: CASSDSGGSSYEQYF. The CDR3 DNA sequence: TGTGCCAGCAGCGACAGCGGGGGAAGCTCCTACGAGCAGTACTTC.